This entry lists 32 T cell receptor beta chains sequenced from one sample in a study of T cell clonality in common variable immunodeficiency. The data were produced by immunoSEQ multiplex PCR, yet TCRdb's version contains in-frame clones alone and is incomplete. The specimen has 42,000 or so clones, none found just once. The sequencing sample was made of peripheral blood mononuclear cells. The receptors here all came from a person between 18 and 75 years old in good health.

The table lists this clone with many counts. The missing CDR3 end, 3 residues past where the read stops, is filled in from the germline J gene. The chain carries TRBV19 and TRBJ1-2; possibly TRBD1 for D (5 bases). Between the trimmed V and J ends, which lost 6 bases and 2 bases, there was a span of 10 bases. The germline gives CDR1 LNHDA, CDR2 SQIVND (reference sequence). The CDR3 consists of 13 residues. CDR3 DNA (partial): TGTGCCAGTAGCAGGTCAGGGAACTATGGC. Translation gives CASSRSGNYG. The whole CDR3 protein is CASSRSGNYGYTF.

This clone was observed a few times. The CDR3 region is CASSGQGGTGELFF. Incomplete CDR3 DNA: TGTGCCAGCAGCGGACAGGGTGGCACCGGGGAG. The chain combines TRBV13 with TRBJ2-2; 8 nucleotides align to TRBD1. Read coverage stops 3 residues before the CDR3 terminus; the germline J gene supplies the remainder. Unmatched junction bases numbered 3, after V lost 5 bases and J lost 4 bases. This CDR3 has 14 residues. CDR1 and CDR2 from the germline V gene are PRHDT and FYEKMQ (reference sequence). The full variable domain, completed using reference TRBV13 and TRBJ2-2, is AAGVIQSPRHLIKEKRETATLKCYPIPRHDTVYWYQQGPGQDPQFLISFYEKMQSDKGSIPDRFSAQQFSDYHSELNMSSLELGDSALYFCASSGQGGTGELFFGEGSRLTVL.

This clone has ten or more counts. The read terminates 3 residues ahead of where the CDR3 ends, so the germline J gene completes it. V gene TRBV29-1 combines with J gene TRBJ2-5; 10 bases fit TRBD2. The length of the CDR3 is 14 residues. CDR1 is SQVTM, CDR2 ANQGSEA, per germline. Trimming at V came to 6 bases and at J to 4 bases, leaving 8 bases not matched to a gene. The covered CDR3 bases are TGCAGCGTCTCACTAGCGGGATCTGGAGAGACC. Its protein is CSVSLAGSGET. The CDR3, in full, reads CSVSLAGSGETQYF.

This clone appeared many times. The read terminates 3 residues ahead of where the CDR3 ends, so the germline J gene completes it. This chain uses TRBV4-2 with TRBJ1-1, with 11 nucleotides matching TRBD1. This CDR3 region has 16 residues. J was trimmed by 4 bases and V by 1 base; bases with no gene match: 5. Germline CDR1 LGHNA, CDR2 YNFKEQ. The part of the CDR3 DNA that was read is TGTGCCAGCAGCCAAGGCACCGGGACAGGGGGCACTGAA. This translates into CASSQGTGTGGTE. The CDR3 reads in full as CASSQGTGTGGTEAFF.

As for this clone: The sequence runs out 3 residues before the end of the CDR3; the remainder is reconstructed from the germline J gene. The chain uses TRBV5-1 and TRBJ2-3; 12 bases agree with TRBD1. The germline CDR1 and CDR2 sequences are SGHRS and YFSETQ. The CDR3 runs 15 residues. The sequenced CDR3 bases are TGCGCCAGCAGCCCGGGGACAGGGGGCGTGGAGACG. The encoded protein is CASSPGTGGVET. The whole CDR3 region reads CASSPGTGGVETQYF.

This clone was counted only a few times. The CDR3 extends 3 residues past the end of the read, so its final part is completed from the germline J gene. J is TRBJ2-2 and V is TRBV11-2; 7 positions agree with TRBD2. This CDR3 is 15 amino acids long. Germline CDR1 reads SGHAT; CDR2 reads FQNNGV. This chain's CDR3 is CASSSSGRENSPLFF. Incomplete CDR3 DNA: TGTGCCAGCAGCTCTAGTGGGCGGGAGAATTCACCG.

This clone came up many times. The read ends 3 residues early relative to the CDR3; the germline J gene fills the gap. This rearrangement joins TRBV2 to TRBJ2-1, with 9 bases fitting TRBD2. Losses at the gene ends were 7 bases for V and 8 bases for J; bases not matched to a gene: 9. In germline, CDR1 is SNHLY, CDR2 FYNNEI. The CDR3 totals 14 residues. The CDR3 here is CASTTPLAGDEQFF. CDR3 DNA, as far as it was read: TGTGCCAGCACCACACCCTTAGCGGGAGATGAG.

This clone was observed many times. The read terminates 3 residues before the CDR3 end, so the remaining end is supplied by the germline J gene. This sequence joins TRBV7-3 and TRBJ1-1, with 8 nucleotides matching TRBD1. Germline V gene sequence: CDR1 SGHTA, CDR2 FQGTGA. This CDR3 has 15 amino acids. Trimming cost V 2 bases and J 3 bases; bases outside gene matches: 5. The CDR3 reads CASSLQQGGYTEAFF. The CDR3 bases that were read are TGTGCCAGCAGCTTACAACAGGGGGGGTACACTGAA.

There are many counts of this clone. The read ends 3 residues before the CDR3 terminus; that terminus is restored from the germline J gene. The chain recombines TRBV18 with TRBJ1-2; D unresolved. The germline V gene encodes CDR1 KGHSH and CDR2 LQKENI. Deletions cut 3 bases from V and 5 bases from J, with 16 bases between. This CDR3 contains 15 residues. This chain's CDR3 is CASSPRGPTTYGYTF. Incomplete CDR3 DNA: TGTGCCAGCTCACCTCGCGGACCGACTACTTATGGC.

This clone was seen at least ten times. The read terminates 3 residues ahead of where the CDR3 ends, so the germline J gene completes it. This chain connects TRBV2 to TRBJ2-7, with TRBD2 matching 10 bases. Germline V gene data show CDR1 as SNHLY and CDR2 as FYNNEI. The CDR3 loop spans 16 amino acids. With 8 bases clipped from V and 3 bases from J, the junction kept 13 bases outside the gene matches. CDR3 DNA (partial): TGTGCCAGCTGTTGGGGTACAGGACTAGCGGACTACGAG. It codes for CASCWGTGLADYE. The entire CDR3 sequence reads CASCWGTGLADYEQYF.

The table lists this clone with a few counts. The CDR3 end falls 3 residues outside the read, so it is completed with the germline J gene. The chain has TRBV11-2 and TRBJ2-1; D is perhaps TRBD2 (5 bases). Germline-derived CDR1 and CDR2 are SGHAT and FQNNGV. V lost 4 bases, J lost 1 base, and 11 bases lay in between. CDR3 length: 15 residues. Incomplete CDR3 DNA: TGTGCCAGCAGCTACTGGACTGGTTCCTACAATGAG. This encodes CASSYWTGSYNE. The full-length CDR3 reads as CASSYWTGSYNEQFF.

This clone occurred many times. Sequencing ends 3 residues short of the CDR3 end; the germline J gene provides the rest. The chain employs TRBV5-8 and TRBJ2-5, with 9 bases fitting TRBD1. The CDR3 is 15 amino acids. V was pared by 2 bases and J by 5 bases, with 7 bases of the junction left unmatched. The germline V gene has CDR1 SGHTS and CDR2 YDEGEE. CDR3 protein: CASSFGTGSSETQYF. CDR3 DNA, as far as it was read: TGTGCCAGCAGCTTCGGGACAGGGAGTAGCGAGACC.

This clone has ten or more counts. Sequencing ends 3 residues short of the CDR3 end; the germline J gene provides the rest. V is TRBV20-1 and J is TRBJ2-7; 10 bases align to TRBD2. Per the germline V gene, CDR1 is DFQATT and CDR2 is SNEGSKA (reference sequence). V was pared by 5 bases and J by 3 bases, with 7 bases of the junction left unmatched. The CDR3 extends over 14 amino acids. The CDR3 bases that were read are TGCAGTGCTCCGTGGGCTAGCGGGGGCTACGAG. Translating gives CSAPWASGGYE. The entire CDR3 sequence reads CSAPWASGGYEQYF.

This clone was seen many times. The sequenced part of the CDR3 DNA is TGCGCCAGCAGCTTGTCGGGACAGGGATACGAG. Translating it yields CASSLSGQGYE. From start to end, the CDR3 is CASSLSGQGYEQYF. The chain employs TRBV5-1 and TRBJ2-7, with 9 bases matching TRBD1. The read falls 3 residues short of the CDR3 end, and the missing part is taken from the germline J gene. CDR1 is SGHRS, CDR2 YFSETQ, per germline. V trimming: 1 base; J trimming: 4 bases; junction bases outside the gene matches: 3. The CDR3 totals 14 residues.

Ten or more counts support this clone. Sequencing ends 3 residues short of the CDR3 end; the germline J gene provides the rest. This chain joins TRBV6-2 or TRBV6-3 and TRBJ1-1; D remains ambiguous. Per the germline V gene, CDR1 is MNHEY and CDR2 is SVGEGT. The CDR3 is made up of 14 amino acids. The V and J ends lost 6 bases and 4 bases respectively, with 15 bases between them. The CDR3: CASRHLNEGTEAFF. Partial CDR3 DNA: TGTGCCAGCAGACACCTTAACGAGGGCACTGAA.

In its sample, this clone was seen many times. Read data end 3 residues before the CDR3 end; the end is taken from the germline J gene. V usage is TRBV7-2 and J usage is TRBJ2-3; 7 bases map to TRBD2. The CDR3 covers 15 residues. Per germline, CDR1 SGHTA and CDR2 FQGNSA. Germline trimming cut 5 bases from V and 0 bases from J; bases unmatched to any gene: 5. CDR3 DNA, as far as it was read: TGTGCCAGCAGCCAACGGCGGGGGAGCACAGATACG. It codes for CASSQRRGSTDT. The full CDR3 protein reads CASSQRRGSTDTQYF.

This clone was counted ten times or more. Coverage ceases 3 residues before the CDR3 finishes, and the germline J gene fills in the end. V usage is TRBV2 and J usage is TRBJ2-7, with D possibly being TRBD1 (6 bases). Trimming shortened V by 6 bases and J by 5 bases, and 17 bases separated the two germline ends. CDR1 is SNHLY, CDR2 FYNNEI, per germline. The CDR3 contains 14 residues. The CDR3 bases that were read are TGTGCCAGCAGCCTGACAGGCCTAATTGACGAG. It encodes CASSLTGLIDE. The complete CDR3 reads CASSLTGLIDEQYF. The whole variable domain, remainder taken from reference TRBV2 and TRBJ2-7, is EPEVTQTPSHQVTQMGQEVILRCVPISNHLYFYWYRQILGQKVEFLVSFYNNEISEKSEIFDDQFSVERPDGSNFTLKIRSTKLEDSAMYFCASSLTGLIDEQYFGPGTRLTVT.

This clone has at least ten counts. The read ends 3 residues shy of where the CDR3 ends; the end is completed using the germline J gene. This chain connects TRBV7-3 to TRBJ2-3; 8 bases agree with TRBD2. Germline CDR1 reads SGHTA; CDR2 reads FQGTGA. CDR3 length equals 15 residues. J lost 1 base, V lost 3 bases, and 3 bases had no gene match. CDR3 DNA, as far as it was read: TGTGCCAGCAGCTTCCTAGCGGGTGGCACAGATACG. Translating it yields CASSFLAGGTDT. In full, the CDR3 is CASSFLAGGTDTQYF.

This clone was observed at least ten times. The read stops 3 residues short of the end of the CDR3; the missing end is completed from the germline J gene. The V call is TRBV19, the J call TRBJ2-6, with 7 positions matching TRBD2. The germline V gene has CDR1 LNHDA and CDR2 SQIVND (reference sequence). This CDR3 is built from 15 residues. Trimming cost V 4 bases and J 3 bases; bases outside gene matches: 3. The DNA read from the CDR3 is TGTGCCAGTAGTAGCGGGAGATTTGGGGCCAACGTC. Residues: CASSSGRFGANV. The full CDR3 sequence reads CASSSGRFGANVLTF.

This clone appeared many times. The sequenced fragment ends 3 residues before the CDR3 boundary, so the rest is inferred from the germline J gene. The V call is TRBV20-1, the J call TRBJ2-3; 10 bases agree with TRBD2. V gave up 6 bases and J gave up 0 bases; unmatched junction bases: 3. The CDR3 sequence is 14 residues long. Germline-derived CDR1 and CDR2 are DFQATT and SNEGSKA (reference sequence). The chain's CDR3 is CSARTSGSTDTQYF. The CDR3 DNA, read in part, is TGCAGTGCCAGGACTAGCGGAAGCACAGATACG.

This clone was found many times. The CDR3: CSVEKAGGSWETQYF. The CDR3 bases that were read are TGCAGCGTTGAGAAGGCAGGGGGTAGCTGGGAGACC. This chain connects TRBV29-1 to TRBJ2-5, with 7 bases that match TRBD1. The CDR3 extends 3 residues past the end of the read, so its final part is completed from the germline J gene. V shed 3 bases, J shed 5 bases, and the junction held 12 bases outside the gene matches. The CDR3 consists of 15 residues. The germline V gene encodes CDR1 SQVTM and CDR2 ANQGSEA.

This clone was seen more than once but under ten times. The read comes to an end 3 residues before the CDR3 does, leaving the germline J gene to fill in the end. This chain connects TRBV5-5 to TRBJ2-7, with D possibly TRBD2 on 6 matching bases. V was shortened by 5 bases and J by 1 base, with 16 bases between the two germline ends. This CDR3 has 15 residues. Germline V CDR1 and CDR2: SGHKS, YYEKEE (reference sequence). This CDR3 reads CASSLGLAESYEQYF. The covered CDR3 bases are TGTGCCAGCAGTCTGGGACTTGCGGAGTCCTACGAG.

This clone has a count of ten or more. The read is 3 residues too short to cover the CDR3 end, so that end is filled in from the germline J gene. The genes are TRBV5-1 and TRBJ2-7; a possible D gene is TRBD2 (5 bases). Germline values: CDR1 SGHRS, CDR2 YFSETQ. V lost 1 base to trimming and J lost 2 bases, with 10 bases between them. The CDR3 contains 14 residues. The CDR3 bases that were read are TGCGCCAGCAGCTTGAAACCCGGGGCCTACGAG. Translated, it gives CASSLKPGAYE. The entire CDR3 reads CASSLKPGAYEQYF.

Of note for this clone: The CDR3 end lies 3 residues beyond the end of the read and is filled in from the germline J gene. The chain recombines TRBV2 with TRBJ2-7; TRBD2 is a possible D gene (6 bases). CDR1 and CDR2 from the germline V gene are SNHLY and FYNNEI. CDR3 length equals 14 residues. V was pared by 6 bases and J by 3 bases, with 15 bases between. CDR3 bases read: TGTGCCAGCAGGGGGGACTTGAAGGTCTACGAG. It is translated as CASRGDLKVYE. The CDR3 as a whole reads CASRGDLKVYEQYF.

This clone is labeled as medium-sized. Read coverage stops 3 residues before the CDR3 terminus; the germline J gene supplies the remainder. V is TRBV20-1 and J is TRBJ2-3; D is perhaps TRBD2 (6 bases). Trimming left V 2 bases short and J 0 bases short, with 12 bases between. There are 15 residues in the CDR3. The germline V gene has CDR1 DFQATT and CDR2 SNEGSKA (reference sequence). CDR3 region: CSARNLRESTDTQYF. The DNA read from the CDR3 is TGCAGTGCTAGAAATTTGCGGGAAAGCACAGATACG.

Many counts were recorded for this clone. Read data end 3 residues before the CDR3 end; the end is taken from the germline J gene. V usage is TRBV7-6 and J usage is TRBJ2-7, with 12 bases fitting TRBD1. This CDR3 spans 15 amino acids. V gave up 4 bases and J gave up 6 bases; unmatched junction bases: 7. CDR1 and CDR2 (germline): SGHVS, FNYEAQ. The sequenced CDR3 bases are TGTGCCAGCAGCTCTGGGACAGGGGGCTTAGGCGAG. Translating gives CASSSGTGGLGE. The entire CDR3 is CASSSGTGGLGEQYF. The full variable domain, in which reference TRBV7-6 and TRBJ2-7 provide the parts outside the CDR3, is GAGVSQSPRYKVTKRGQDVALRCDPISGHVSLYWYRQALGQGPEFLTYFNYEAQQDKSGLPNDRFSAERPEGSISTLTIQRTEQRDSAMYRCASSSGTGGLGEQYFGPGTRLTVT.

This clone was detected many times. The sequenced fragment ends 3 residues before the CDR3 boundary, so the rest is inferred from the germline J gene. V usage is TRBV5-6 and J usage is TRBJ2-1; 10 bases match TRBD2. Germline V gives CDR1 SGHDT, CDR2 YYEEEE. Losses at the gene ends were 2 bases for V and 9 bases for J; bases not matched to a gene: 2. The CDR3 contains 13 residues. The part of the CDR3 DNA that was read is TGTGCCAGCAGCTTATCTAGCGGGAGTGAG. It codes for CASSLSSGSE. The full CDR3 protein reads CASSLSSGSEQFF.

This clone was detected ten times or more. The read ends 3 residues early relative to the CDR3; the germline J gene fills the gap. The rearrangement links TRBV5-4 to TRBJ2-7; TRBD2 matches at 13 bases. The length of the CDR3 is 15 residues. CDR1 is SGHNT and CDR2 is YYREEE in the germline V gene (reference sequence). After removal of 0 bases from V and 6 bases from J, the junction contained 3 bases not matched to a gene. The CDR3 spells CASSLGTSGRSEQYF. CDR3 DNA, as far as it was read: TGTGCCAGCAGCTTGGGGACTAGCGGGAGAAGCGAG.

This clone has a count of ten or more. The read ends 3 residues early relative to the CDR3; the germline J gene fills the gap. This chain links TRBV29-1 with TRBJ2-4; D is perhaps TRBD2 (6 bases). This CDR3 has 14 residues. The germline CDR1 and CDR2 sequences are SQVTM and ANQGSEA. Trimming took off 6 bases at V and 0 bases at J, with 12 bases between the two ends. The CDR3 spells CSVRDLSAKNIQYF. The CDR3 bases that were read are TGCAGCGTCCGGGACTTATCAGCCAAAAACATT.

This clone was detected ten times or more. The read terminates 3 residues before the CDR3 end, so the remaining end is supplied by the germline J gene. V usage is TRBV20-1 and J usage is TRBJ1-2; perhaps TRBD1 as D (6 bases). This CDR3 has 13 amino acids. Trimming pared 2 bases from V and 4 bases from J, leaving 11 bases between. The germline CDR1 and CDR2 sequences are DFQATT and SNEGSKA (reference sequence). CDR3 in amino acids: CSARSTGGYGYTF. The CDR3 DNA, read in part, is TGCAGTGCTAGATCGACAGGTGGCTATGGC.

At least ten counts were recorded for this clone. Coverage ceases 3 residues before the CDR3 finishes, and the germline J gene fills in the end. The V and J genes are TRBV11-3 and TRBJ2-3; TRBD1 or TRBD2 may be the D gene (5 bases each). CDR1 SGHNT and CDR2 YENEEA come from the germline V gene. There are 14 residues in the CDR3. Trimming removed 5 bases from V and 4 bases from J, with 13 bases in between. The CDR3 bases that were read are TGTGCCAGCAGCCGATATCAGGGAGCAGATACG. This encodes CASSRYQGADT. The full CDR3 sequence reads CASSRYQGADTQYF.

This clone was seen many times. The sequence runs out 3 residues before the end of the CDR3; the remainder is reconstructed from the germline J gene. The chain combines TRBV18 with TRBJ2-3; 8 nucleotides align to TRBD1. Trimming cost V 6 bases and J 3 bases; bases outside gene matches: 8. From germline, CDR1 is KGHSH and CDR2 LQKENI. This CDR3 spans 15 amino acids. This CDR3 is CASSPGQVGTDTQYF. Incomplete CDR3 DNA: TGTGCCAGCTCGCCGGGACAGGTCGGGACAGATACG.